The sequence of this T cell receptor (beta chain) was determined in a study of T cells after yellow fever vaccination. Across the study: SMART-Seq v4 Ultra Low Input served to prepare low-cell-number fractions. Study-wide points: Of the clonotypes, a small share occurred in both CD4 and CD8 compartments. Detected again after the booster were most primary-vaccination clones, at almost 97% CD4 and approximately 85% CD8.

A universal primer site and UMIs were added as TCR cDNA was made by 5'RACE template switching. TCRdb analysed the 5' RACE reads with MiXCR anew, one entry per CDR3 protein. The data hold a few hundred thousand distinct CDR3 sequences, with 4.1% observed a single time. For this clonotype: Its target is not known.

Germline lookup yields CDR1 MNHEY and CDR2 SVGAGI. The CDR3 has 17 residues. With V trimmed by 5 bases and J by 3 bases, 9 bases remained unmatched. The genes are TRBV6-5 and TRBJ2-7; TRBD2 matches at 14 bases. Sequenced here: PBMCs, sampled 5 days after the yellow fever booster vaccination. The sequence was obtained from a man in his late teens or twenties who received the YFV17D yellow fever vaccine. The CDR3 DNA follows: TGTGCCAGCAGTCCTTCGGGACTAGCGGGGGCGAACTACGAGCAGTACGTC. Protein: CASSPSGLAGANYEQYV.